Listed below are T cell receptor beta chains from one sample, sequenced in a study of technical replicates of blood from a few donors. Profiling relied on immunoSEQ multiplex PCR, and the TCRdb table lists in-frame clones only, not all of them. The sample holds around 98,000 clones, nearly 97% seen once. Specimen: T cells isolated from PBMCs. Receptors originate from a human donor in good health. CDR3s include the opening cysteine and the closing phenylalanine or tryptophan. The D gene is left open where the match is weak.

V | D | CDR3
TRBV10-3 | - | CAISGQGYEQYF
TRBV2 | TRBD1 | CASSADRGFNSPLHF
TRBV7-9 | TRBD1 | CASSTPDRGRETQYF
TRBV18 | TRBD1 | CASSSGQGELHNTEAFF
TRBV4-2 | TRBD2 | CASSQDLASGARGETQYF
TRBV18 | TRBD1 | CASSPYQPGQGATEAFF
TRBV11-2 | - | CASSLDDRREQYF
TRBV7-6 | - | CASSLVGGRNYEQYF
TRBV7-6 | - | CASSQGGGRNTGELFF
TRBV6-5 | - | CATSWPGYGYTF
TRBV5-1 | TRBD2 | CASSRGLFPSTDTQYF
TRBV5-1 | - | CASSLGGSSNQPQHF
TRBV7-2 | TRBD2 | CASSLAPGGAEQFF
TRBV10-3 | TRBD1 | CAITMGTGVTEAFF
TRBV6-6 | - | CASTPRQANTGELFF
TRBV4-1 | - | CASSQKTPTMDTEAFF
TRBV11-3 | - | CASSPPWGTGQGETQYF
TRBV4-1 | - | CASSQIQGVSEKLFF
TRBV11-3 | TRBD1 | CASSLGRDRVNEQYF
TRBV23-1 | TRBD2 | CASSQPRTGEGTSGSEQFF
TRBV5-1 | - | CASSETGLRTYGYTF
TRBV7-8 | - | CASSFTYEQYF
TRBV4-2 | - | CASSQEQRSGGGGYTF
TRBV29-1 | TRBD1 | CSVEDQDRGYGYTF
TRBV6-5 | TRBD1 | CASSSGQGDYEQYF
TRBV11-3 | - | CASSLFDRSDSPLHF
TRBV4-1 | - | CASSQEANQHIQYF
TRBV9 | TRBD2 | CASSPLPGTSGRAYNEQFF
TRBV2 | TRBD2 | CASTATSGSYTDTQYF
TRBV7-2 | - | CASSLAVKAFF
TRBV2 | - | CASNDHRVVDTGELFF
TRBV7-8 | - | CASSPQGWNQPQHF
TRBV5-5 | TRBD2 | CASSYTSGDTQYF
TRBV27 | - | CASNPGLLLLSNTGELFF
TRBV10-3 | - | CATEDSTQDEQYF
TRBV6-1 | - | CASSTPGSGTEAFF
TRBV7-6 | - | CASSLVTGELFF
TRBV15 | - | CATLHGTSGDEQFF
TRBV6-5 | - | CASRAVNTIYF
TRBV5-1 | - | CASSLATVRGEQFF
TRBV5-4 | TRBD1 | CASSPDRTPVNEQFF
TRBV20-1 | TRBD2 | CSAREGGEQYF
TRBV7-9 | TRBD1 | CASSPTGEETQYF